A single sample is the source of the 29 T cell receptor beta chains below, sequenced in a study of T-cell reconstitution after alpha-beta-depleted transplantation in children. As it was prepared, the TCRbeta library received unique molecular identifiers. Each CDR3 protein is one row after TCRdb ran MiXCR on the PCR reads. The repertoire consists of about 540,000 distinct CDR3 sequences, with 27% occurring once and the leading ten covering 30% to 45%. The sample in question was PBMCs, obtained before TCRalphabeta/CD19-depleted stem cell transplant. The receptors come from a boy under two years old with Wiskott-Aldrich syndrome, due to receive a stem cell transplant.

The chain couples TRBV7-9 to TRBJ2-7, with D perhaps assigned TRBD1 or TRBD2 (5 bases each). Looked up from germline, CDR1 is SEHNR and CDR2 is FQNEAQ (reference sequence). The CDR3 sequence is 14 residues long. V was trimmed by 3 bases and J by 0 bases, leaving 9 bases between them. CDR3 sequence: CASSFTGHSYEQYF. CDR3 in DNA: TGTGCCAGCAGCTTCACGGGGCACTCCTACGAGCAGTACTTC.

The rearrangement uses TRBV7-2 and TRBJ1-6; D is unclear. Germline CDR1 and CDR2: SGHTA and FQGNSA. The length of the CDR3 is 14 residues. The germline V and J ends were trimmed by 4 bases and 8 bases, with 12 bases remaining between them. The CDR3 spells CASSYEGVHSPLHF. Written as DNA, the CDR3 is TGTGCCAGCAGCTACGAGGGTGTGCATTCACCCCTCCACTTT. The variable domain in full, with the rest retrieved from reference TRBV7-2 and TRBJ1-6, is GAGVSQSPSNKVTEKGKDVELRCDPISGHTALYWYRQSLGQGLEFLIYFQGNSAPDKSGLPSDRFSAERTGGSVSTLTIQRTQQEDSAVYLCASSYEGVHSPLHFGNGTRLTVT.

The chain is built from TRBV5-1 and TRBJ2-1; 9 nucleotides agree with TRBD2. CDR1 and CDR2 from the germline V gene are SGHRS and YFSETQ. CDR3 length: 15 residues. J was trimmed by 7 bases and V by 3 bases; bases with no gene match: 8. The CDR3 sequence is CASSWSSGIGNEQFF. In DNA, the CDR3 is TGCGCCAGCAGCTGGTCTAGCGGGATAGGGAATGAGCAGTTCTTC.

There are a few counts of this clonotype. The gene calls are TRBV20-1 and TRBJ2-5, with D possibly TRBD2 on 6 matching bases. The germline V gene has CDR1 DFQATT and CDR2 SNEGSKA (reference sequence). The V end lost 0 bases, the J end lost 5 bases, and 13 bases lay between the germline ends. CDR3 length: 14 amino acids. This CDR3 reads CSARDGEAGETQYF. Here the CDR3 DNA reads TGCAGTGCTAGAGATGGGGAGGCCGGTGAGACCCAGTACTTC.

The V call is TRBV12-3 or TRBV12-4, the J call TRBJ2-1, with 7 bases identical to TRBD2. J gave up 3 bases and V 2 bases, and 4 bases lay outside the gene matches. This CDR3 is 15 amino acids long. The DNA for the CDR3 is TGTGCCAGCAGTTTACTAGCGGCAAGCTACAATGAGCAGTTCTTC. This encodes CASSLLAASYNEQFF.

J is TRBJ1-2 and V is TRBV20-1, with no clear D. The CDR3 runs to 11 residues. Germline V gene data show CDR1 as DFQATT and CDR2 as SNEGSKA (reference sequence). The V gene lost 6 bases and the J gene lost 8 bases, with 13 bases spanning the gap. The CDR3 here is CSAVDLGGYTF. The CDR3 DNA sequence: TGCAGTGCGGTGGATTTGGGCGGCTACACCTTC.

This clonotype was recorded a few times. The rearrangement uses TRBV6-5 and TRBJ2-7, with 9 bases aligning to TRBD2. V shed 0 bases, J shed 3 bases, and the junction held 3 bases outside the gene matches. The germline gives CDR1 MNHEY, CDR2 SVGAGI. This CDR3 is built from 15 residues. CDR3: CASSYSASGDYEQYF. The CDR3 nucleotides read TGTGCCAGCAGTTACTCGGCTAGCGGGGACTACGAGCAGTACTTC.

The chain joins TRBV15 to TRBJ2-5; D remains ambiguous. Between the trimmed V and J ends, which lost 8 bases and 4 bases, there was a span of 11 bases. The CDR3 is 12 residues long. Germline CDR1 and CDR2: LNHNV and YYDKDF (reference sequence). The chain's CDR3 is CATRLQGETQYF. The CDR3 DNA reads TGTGCCACCCGTCTGCAAGGAGAGACCCAGTACTTC.

This clonotype was found a few times. The chain is built from TRBV29-1 and TRBJ2-1; 7 bases line up with TRBD2. The CDR3 sequence is 14 residues long. The V gene's germline CDR1 is SQVTM and CDR2 ANQGSEA. Trimming at V came to 3 bases and at J to 5 bases, leaving 7 bases not matched to a gene. CDR3 loop: CSVDRLAENNEQFF. As DNA, the CDR3 is TGCAGCGTTGATAGGCTAGCGGAGAACAATGAGCAGTTCTTC.

The sample holds a few counts of this clonotype. The CDR3 reads CASSWGVRREVVDTQYF. The CDR3, as DNA: TGTGCCAGCAGCTGGGGGGTTCGGAGGGAGGTCGTAGATACGCAGTATTTT. The genes are TRBV7-6 and TRBJ2-3; the D gene is possibly TRBD2 (6 bases). V shed 4 bases and J shed 5 bases, with 22 bases lying between them. The length of the CDR3 is 17 residues. CDR1 and CDR2 from the germline V gene are SGHVS and FNYEAQ.

The chain carries TRBV10-3 and TRBJ2-7; D possibly corresponds to TRBD2 (6 bases). Trimming took 0 bases from V and 4 from J, leaving 13 bases between them. This CDR3 contains 15 residues. Germline assignment: CDR1 ENHRY and CDR2 SYGVKD. The CDR3 nucleotides read TGTGCCATCAGTGAGTCACCCGGAGGGGTGTACGAGCAGTACTTC. Translated, it gives CAISESPGGVYEQYF.

The J gene is TRBJ2-3, the V gene TRBV29-1; no definite D call. Germline values: CDR1 SQVTM, CDR2 ANQGSEA. The CDR3 is 15 residues long. With 6 bases removed from V and 6 bases from J, the gap between germline ends came to 22 bases. The CDR3 spells CSVRGGELGPDTQYF. The DNA of the CDR3 is TGCAGCGTGCGAGGCGGAGAGCTTGGTCCGGATACGCAGTATTTT.

The chain employs TRBV29-1 and TRBJ2-5; D might be TRBD1 (6 bases). The germline V gene has CDR1 SQVTM and CDR2 ANQGSEA. CDR3 length equals 14 residues. The V end lost 3 bases, the J end lost 1 base, and 12 bases lay between the germline ends. The CDR3 here is CSVDVGDTQETQYF. CDR3 sequence (DNA): TGCAGCGTTGATGTCGGGGACACCCAAGAGACCCAGTACTTC.

This clonotype has a handful of counts. The chain combines TRBV5-1 with TRBJ1-4; no clear D gene. The CDR3 runs 17 residues. Germline values: CDR1 SGHRS, CDR2 YFSETQ. With 0 bases removed from V and 0 bases from J, the gap between germline ends came to 12 bases. Here the CDR3 DNA reads TGCGCCAGCAGCTTGGTTAGGGATGGGACAACTAATGAAAAACTGTTTTTT. This translates into CASSLVRDGTTNEKLFF.

This clonotype was found once. V and J are TRBV7-2 and TRBJ1-5, with 7 bases identical to TRBD1. The ends lost 5 bases at V and 5 bases at J; junction bases unmatched: 9. The V gene's germline CDR1 is SGHTA and CDR2 FQGNSA. This CDR3 spans 15 amino acids. CDR3 amino acids: CASSVDRAPYQPQHF. The DNA of the CDR3 is TGTGCCAGCAGCGTCGACAGGGCGCCCTATCAGCCCCAGCATTTT. Full variable domain (outside the CDR3, taken from reference TRBV7-2 and TRBJ1-5): GAGVSQSPSNKVTEKGKDVELRCDPISGHTALYWYRQSLGQGLEFLIYFQGNSAPDKSGLPSDRFSAERTGGSVSTLTIQRTQQEDSAVYLCASSVDRAPYQPQHFGDGTRLSIL.

This clonotype occurred a few times. The chain carries TRBV7-9 and TRBJ2-3; TRBD2 might be the D (5 bases). Trimming stripped 1 base from V and 9 bases from J, with 8 bases between. The CDR3 loop spans 12 amino acids. Per germline, CDR1 SEHNR and CDR2 FQNEAQ (reference sequence). The CDR3 reads CASSLGRGTQYF. CDR3 in DNA: TGTGCCAGCAGCTTAGGTCGGGGAACGCAGTATTTT.

This chain uses TRBV6-5 with TRBJ2-7, with D possibly called TRBD1 or TRBD2 (5 bases each). Trimming shortened V by 4 bases and J by 6 bases, and 13 bases separated the two germline ends. The length of the CDR3 is 13 residues. CDR1 MNHEY and CDR2 SVGAGI come from the germline V gene. CDR3 DNA sequence: TGTGCCAGCAGTTCTATCGTCGGGGCCGAGCAGTACTTC. This sequence encodes CASSSIVGAEQYF.

The sample holds a few counts of this clonotype. The chain couples TRBV4-1 to TRBJ2-3; no clear D. V was trimmed by 4 bases and J by 8 bases, leaving 10 bases between them. The CDR3 is 12 amino acids. The germline V gene has CDR1 MGHRA and CDR2 YSYEKL. CDR3 sequence (DNA): TGCGCCAGCAGCCGCGAGGTCGGTACGCAGTATTTT. It codes for CASSREVGTQYF.

This clonotype was counted a few times. This chain uses TRBV15 with TRBJ2-5; 8 bases line up with TRBD1. V was clipped by 1 base and J by 4 bases; unmatched bases: 14. The germline V gene encodes CDR1 LNHNV and CDR2 YYDKDF (reference sequence). The CDR3 spans 18 residues. The CDR3 DNA reads as TGTGCCACCAGCAGAGGGGGAACGCCGGGACAGGTATTAGAGACCCAGTACTTC. Amino acid sequence: CATSRGGTPGQVLETQYF.

This clonotype was seen a few times. CDR3 DNA sequence: TGTGCCAGCGGGGGACAGGGGATGAACGAGCAGTACTTC. Its protein is CASGGQGMNEQYF. The genes are TRBV25-1 and TRBJ2-7; 10 bases align to TRBD1. The V gene end was trimmed by 8 bases and the J gene end by 5 bases; junction bases not matched to a gene: 6. The CDR3 spans 13 residues. In germline, CDR1 is MGHDK, CDR2 SYGVNS.

This clonotype was detected only a few times. The rearrangement joins TRBV7-8 to TRBJ1-3; D call uncertain. V shed 0 bases and J shed 2 bases, with 11 bases lying between them. Germline lookup yields CDR1 SGHVS and CDR2 FQNEAQ. The CDR3 is 16 residues long. CDR3 nucleotides: TGTGCCAGCAGCTTAGCGGGCCGGGCTCCTGGAAACACCATATATTTT. This encodes CASSLAGRAPGNTIYF.

Only a few counts were recorded for this clonotype. The rearrangement links TRBV19 to TRBJ1-5, with a tentative D call TRBD1 (5 bases). CDR1 and CDR2 (germline): LNHDA, SQIVND (reference sequence). The V end was cut by 8 bases, the J end by 2 bases, with 16 bases between. The CDR3 spans 15 residues. CDR3 sequence (DNA): TGTGCCAGTCAGAACCGGGGGTCGGGCAATCAGCCCCAGCATTTT. Translation gives CASQNRGSGNQPQHF.

This clonotype was detected many times. V and J are TRBV7-2 and TRBJ2-7, with 9 bases lining up with TRBD2. Germline V gene sequence: CDR1 SGHTA, CDR2 FQGNSA. V lost 2 bases, J lost 4 bases, and 0 bases stayed unmatched. The CDR3 is 13 residues long. This CDR3 reads CASSLLAGYEQYF. The CDR3 nucleotides read TGTGCCAGCAGCTTACTAGCGGGATACGAGCAGTACTTC.

This clonotype has only one observation. The chain links TRBV28 to TRBJ2-7, with TRBD1 matching over 10 bases. This CDR3 spans 12 amino acids. The V and J ends lost 10 bases and 3 bases, in that order; junction bases with no gene match: 3. From germline, CDR1 is MDHEN and CDR2 SYDVKM. The CDR3, as DNA: TGTGCCATCCGGGACAGGGGCTACGAGCAGTACTTC. This translates into CAIRDRGYEQYF.

V and J are TRBV20-1 and TRBJ1-1; no clear D. The CDR3 is 14 residues long. Trimming took 6 bases from V and 0 from J, leaving 14 bases between them. Germline CDR1 reads DFQATT; CDR2 reads SNEGSKA (reference sequence). CDR3 sequence: CSARTALMNTEAFF. CDR3 coding DNA: TGCAGTGCCCGGACGGCGCTCATGAACACTGAAGCTTTCTTT.

The chain employs TRBV7-8 and TRBJ2-1, with 10 nucleotides matching TRBD2. V dropped 5 bases and J dropped 9; count of bases not matched to a gene: 10. This CDR3 spans 15 amino acids. The germline V gene encodes CDR1 SGHVS and CDR2 FQNEAQ. The CDR3 region is CASSPGLAVLGEQFF. CDR3 in DNA: TGTGCCAGCAGCCCCGGACTAGCGGTTCTGGGTGAGCAGTTCTTC. Combining the CDR3 with reference TRBV7-8 and TRBJ2-1 gives the whole variable domain GAGVSQSPRYKVAKRGQDVALRCDPISGHVSLFWYQQALGQGPEFLTYFQNEAQLDKSGLPSDRFFAERPEGSVSTLKIQRTQQEDSAVYLCASSPGLAVLGEQFFGPGTRLTVL.

This clonotype turned up a few times. The V call is TRBV3-1, the J call TRBJ2-3, with a tentative D call TRBD1 (6 bases). Germline V CDR1 and CDR2: LGHDT, YNNKEL (reference sequence). The V end was cut by 1 base, the J end by 6 bases, with 17 bases between. This CDR3 is 16 amino acids long. This CDR3 is CASSQGRGSLTDTQYF. CDR3 nucleotides: TGTGCCAGCAGCCAAGGAAGGGGGAGTCTAACTGATACGCAGTATTTT.

This clonotype was seen only a few times. This chain uses TRBV5-6 with TRBJ2-3; D is ambiguous. Germline CDR1 is SGHDT and CDR2 is YYEEEE. This CDR3 is built from 16 residues. Deletions cut 3 bases from V and 0 bases from J, with 14 bases between. The CDR3 DNA sequence: TGTGCCAGCAGCTGGAGAATACGGTCTAGCACAGATACGCAGTATTTT. As protein: CASSWRIRSSTDTQYF.

This clonotype was counted a few times. CDR3 protein: CASSYSRERSYEQYF. The CDR3 bases are TGTGCCAGCAGTTACTCCCGGGAACGCTCCTACGAGCAGTACTTC. The V gene is TRBV6-5, the J gene TRBJ2-7; possible D gene TRBD2, 5 bases. Germline V CDR1 and CDR2: MNHEY, SVGAGI. V was cut by 0 bases and J by 0 bases, with 9 bases left in between. This CDR3 spans 15 amino acids.